These T cell receptor beta chains were read from a single sample in a study of T cells in Graves' hyperthyroidism and ophthalmopathy. TCRdb independently ran MiXCR on the multiplex PCR reads; one entry per CDR3 protein. The sample includes roughly 500,000 distinct CDR3 sequences, around 22% of them seen just once. Sequencing used blood. Receptors originate from a woman under 40 with Graves' ophthalmopathy. CDR3s include the opening cysteine and the closing phenylalanine or tryptophan. Fields, in order: clone size, V gene, J gene, CDR3 protein. Size is stated for part of the rows, as once, few or many counts, or as a class when the clone is expanded.

.	TRBV12-3/TRBV12-4	TRBJ1-2	CASSTRDRQNGYTF
.	TRBV18	TRBJ1-3	CASSPLQQDYSGNTIYF
few	TRBV12-3/TRBV12-4	TRBJ1-3	CASSLGPLGWLGGNTIYF
many	TRBV2	TRBJ1-1	CASSEGFMNTEAFF
many	TRBV6-1	TRBJ2-2	CASRFDLTGELFF
many	TRBV13	TRBJ2-5	CASSLWTGSWGETQYF
.	TRBV28	TRBJ2-2	CASRGGRSNTGELFF
few	TRBV7-3	TRBJ2-7	CASSSRLSGTGGYEQYF
.	TRBV20-1	TRBJ2-7	CSARGKREYEQYF
.	TRBV6-5	TRBJ2-7	CASSYEGTVTYEQYF
many	TRBV20-1	TRBJ1-1	CSAEQGWNTEAFF
few	TRBV6-1	TRBJ2-2	CASSASDTFTGELFF
many	TRBV15	TRBJ2-2	CATSTYRGPNTGELFF
many	TRBV6-5	TRBJ1-5	CASSYSKAGGSNQPQHF
.	TRBV6-1	TRBJ2-7	CASSTGARQYF
once	TRBV6-5	TRBJ1-1	CASSYADRKNTEAFF
many	TRBV18	TRBJ1-5	CASSPGRGHQPQHF
many	TRBV3-1	TRBJ1-5	CASSRLPDQPQHF
few	TRBV14	TRBJ1-2	CASSQEGGLPVYGYTF
.	TRBV12-3/TRBV12-4	TRBJ1-1	CASSFGLIRALF
.	TRBV9	TRBJ2-7	CASSVGDRVGEQYF
many	TRBV15	TRBJ1-3	CATSKSRDRGSGNTIYF
.	TRBV11-1	TRBJ2-7	CASSDGQTGGHEQYF
.	TRBV20-1	TRBJ2-7	CSARDLGQGVYEQYF
many	TRBV10-3	TRBJ1-1	CATLKEAAPNTEAFF
.	TRBV6-5	TRBJ2-5	CASSYSIGGLETQYF
many	TRBV7-8	TRBJ2-2	CASSLVIQASGTGELFF
many	TRBV27	TRBJ1-1	CASIPTGLNTEAFF
many	TRBV12-3/TRBV12-4	TRBJ1-1	CASSPPQDTIRAFF
many	TRBV18	TRBJ2-5	CASSPLGGARETQYF
.	TRBV5-1	TRBJ2-7	CASSLGGDYPYEQYF
many	TRBV19	TRBJ1-3	CATRETIIGSGNTIYF
many	TRBV24-1	TRBJ2-5	CATSDPQGQETQYF
.	TRBV9	TRBJ1-1	CASSASGGYTEAFF
.	TRBV20-1	TRBJ1-6	CSARDPDRGAGNSPLHF
many	TRBV6-5	TRBJ1-1	CASSRGARGVHTEAFF
few	TRBV19	TRBJ2-2	CATQRGGGETGELFF
.	TRBV12-3/TRBV12-4	TRBJ2-7	CASSLGDRELYEQYF
.	TRBV12-3/TRBV12-4	TRBJ1-2	CASQSTGHGYTF
many	TRBV29-1	TRBJ2-7	CSVEEGTRPPYEQYF
many	TRBV18	TRBJ1-2	CASSPGSGNYGYTF
few	TRBV9	TRBJ2-7	CASSVGHNQEQYF
many	TRBV29-1	TRBJ1-1	CSVQGRLNTEAFF
.	TRBV12-3/TRBV12-4	TRBJ2-3	CASSPPGQSDTDTQYF
many	TRBV7-2	TRBJ1-1	CASSDGFMNTEAFF
many	TRBV5-1	TRBJ1-1	CASSFPNQGANEAFF
.	TRBV19	TRBJ2-6	CASSIFEGPPSGANVLTF
.	TRBV27	TRBJ1-1	CASSLRALGTEAFF
few	TRBV3-1	TRBJ2-4	CASSQDRGVAKNIQYF
.	TRBV28	TRBJ2-4	CASTQSGGGNIQYF
many	TRBV6-1	TRBJ1-5	CASSLLEGAQPQHF
.	TRBV7-8	TRBJ2-7	CASSLEDVAASYEQYF
many	TRBV28	TRBJ2-6	CASSSGTAVSGANVLTF
many	TRBV2	TRBJ1-1	CASSPGQGTYRAFF
many	TRBV15	TRBJ1-1	CATSAPGQGKTEAFF
many	TRBV12-3/TRBV12-4	TRBJ1-1	CASSPQTGGGTEAFF
many	TRBV4-1	TRBJ1-5	CASSQAAAPNQPQHF
.	TRBV29-1	TRBJ2-2	CSVESQGAGELFF
many	TRBV20-1	TRBJ1-2	CSAGPSNYGYTF
.	TRBV2	TRBJ1-5	CASSGTAFRF